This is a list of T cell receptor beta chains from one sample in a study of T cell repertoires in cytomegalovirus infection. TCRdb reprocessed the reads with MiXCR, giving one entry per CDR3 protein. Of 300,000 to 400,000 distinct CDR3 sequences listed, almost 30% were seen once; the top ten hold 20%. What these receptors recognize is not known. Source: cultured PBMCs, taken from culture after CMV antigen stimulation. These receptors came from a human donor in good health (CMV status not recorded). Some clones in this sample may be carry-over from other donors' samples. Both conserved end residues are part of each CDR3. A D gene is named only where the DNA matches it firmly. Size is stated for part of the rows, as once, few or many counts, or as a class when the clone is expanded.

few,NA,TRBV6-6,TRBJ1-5,CASSYRGAGNQPQHF,TGTGCCAGCAGTTACCGAGGGGCGGGAAATCAGCCCCAGCATTTT
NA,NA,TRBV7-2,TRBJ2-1,CASSFSGLQQFF,TGTGCCAGCAGCTTCTCCGGCCTTCAGCAGTTCTTC
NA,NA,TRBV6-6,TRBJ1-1,CASSYSEGLNTEAFF,TGTGCCAGCAGTTACTCGGAAGGGCTGAACACTGAAGCTTTCTTT
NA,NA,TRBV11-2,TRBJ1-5,CASSLQEGPNQPQHF,TGTGCCAGCAGCCTTCAGGAGGGGCCCAATCAGCCCCAGCATTTT
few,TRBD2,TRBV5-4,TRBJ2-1,CASSSGTSGTGSYNEQFF,TGTGCCAGCAGCTCGGGGACTAGCGGGACCGGCTCCTACAATGAGCAGTTCTTC
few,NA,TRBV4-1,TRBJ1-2,CASSQPFLSPDYGYTF,TGCGCCAGCAGCCAGCCTTTCCTCTCACCAGACTATGGCTACACCTTC
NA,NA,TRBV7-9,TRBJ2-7,CASSSATDKDAYEQYF,TGTGCCAGCAGCTCCGCCACCGACAAAGATGCGTACGAGCAGTACTTC
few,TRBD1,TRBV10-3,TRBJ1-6,CAISDRDRGNSPLHF,TGTGCCATCAGTGACCGGGACAGGGGGAATTCACCCCTCCACTTT
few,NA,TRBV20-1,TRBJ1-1,CSASETEAFF,TGCAGTGCTAGTGAGACTGAAGCTTTCTTT
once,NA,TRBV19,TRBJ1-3,CASQGVAGNTIYF,TGTGCCAGCCAGGGTGTCGCTGGAAACACCATATATTTT
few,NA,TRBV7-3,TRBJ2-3,CASSKDSGTQYF,TGTGCCAGCAGCAAGGACAGTGGTACGCAGTATTTT
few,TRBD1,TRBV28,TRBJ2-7,CASSLRTGSYEQYF,TGTGCCAGCAGTTTACGGACAGGTTCTTACGAGCAGTACTTC
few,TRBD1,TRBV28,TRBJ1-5,CASRPDRGRGSRQPQHF,TGTGCCAGCAGGCCGGACAGGGGGCGCGGGTCAAGGCAGCCCCAGCATTTT
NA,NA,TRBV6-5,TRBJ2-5,CASRTVVRETQYF,TGTGCCAGCAGAACAGTCGTCCGAGAGACCCAGTACTTC
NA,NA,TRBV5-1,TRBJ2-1,CASSRDSGTYNEQFF,TGCGCCAGCAGTCGGGACAGCGGGACCTACAATGAGCAGTTCTTC
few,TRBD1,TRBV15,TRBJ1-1,CATTLGGGGFTEAFF,TGTGCCACCACCCTGGGAGGAGGGGGCTTCACTGAAGCTTTCTTT
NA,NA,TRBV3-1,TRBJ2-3,CASSLGQHSTDTQYF,TGTGCCAGCAGCCTCGGACAGCATAGCACAGATACGCAGTATTTT
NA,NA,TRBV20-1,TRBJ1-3,CSARVSGNTIYF,TGCAGTGCTAGGGTCTCTGGAAACACCATATATTTT